What follows describes a single T cell receptor (beta chain). In the multiple sclerosis control group, patients were treatment-naive and had stable or active relapsing-remitting disease. The authors negatively isolated CD8+ and CD4+ T cells and FACS-enriched TEMRA cells. This record comes from a study of CD8 T cells in Susac syndrome. The CDR3 has 12 residues. Germline CDR1 reads LNHNV; CDR2 reads YYDKDF (reference sequence). Between the trimmed V and J ends, which lost 6 bases and 10 bases, there was a span of 15 bases. Reverse transcription of roughly 0.5 to 1 ug RNA was carried out with random hexamers. Amplification of the TCR beta CDR3 was carried out by immunoSEQ multiplex PCR, which spanned a total of 54 Vbeta and 13 Jbeta segments. TCRdb re-analysed the immunoSEQ multiplex PCR reads in MiXCR, keeping a single row per CDR3 protein. The table shows about 440,000 distinct CDR3 sequences, with more than 70% occurring only once.

The receptor's source is a human donor with multiple sclerosis. V and J are TRBV15 and TRBJ1-1; D is unresolved. The source material was CD8+ T cells from PBMCs. Written as DNA, the CDR3 is TGTGCCACCAGAATGAGTTCGGGTTTAGCTTTCTTT. Protein sequence: CATRMSSGLAFF.